A single sample gave rise to the 9 T cell receptor beta chains below, sequenced in a study of shared clonotypes between healthy human individuals. Sequencing used immunoSEQ multiplex PCR; TCRdb keeps in-frame clones, though not all of them. The table has 1.4 million or so clones, around 98.5% seen once. Sequenced: naive CD4+ T cells sorted from blood. The subset here: CD45RA+ positively selected. Source of these receptors: a young man in good health.

The genes are TRBV11-3 and TRBJ2-3; D possibly corresponds to TRBD2 (5 bases). This CDR3 has 13 residues. V was pared by 0 bases and J by 9 bases, with 10 bases between. Per germline, CDR1 SGHNT and CDR2 YENEEA. The CDR3 region has the DNA TGTGCCAGCAGCTTAGATCAAGGAGGCACGCAGTATTTT. Translating gives CASSLDQGGTQYF.

The J gene is TRBJ2-1, the V gene TRBV7-9; TRBD2 might be the D (6 bases). This CDR3 has 14 residues. V lost 2 bases and J lost 10, with 15 bases in between. The germline CDR1 and CDR2 sequences are SEHNR and FQNEAQ (reference sequence). CDR3 in DNA: TGTGCCAGCAGCTTAATTAACGCGGCGGGGGAGCAGTTCTTC. This codes for CASSLINAAGEQFF.

A single count supports this clone. The same CDR3 also results from other DNA sequences found in this sample. CDR3: CASSLGPSGELFF. In nucleotides, the CDR3 is TGCGCCAGCAGCTTGGGCCCCTCCGGGGAGCTGTTTTTT. The chain carries TRBV5-1 and TRBJ2-2; D is ambiguous. The V gene lost 0 bases and the J gene lost 6 bases, with 6 bases spanning the gap. Germline assignment: CDR1 SGHRS and CDR2 YFSETQ. CDR3 length: 13 amino acids.

This clone showed up just once. This sequence joins TRBV5-1 and TRBJ2-1; D is ambiguous. Trimming stripped 0 bases from V and 5 bases from J, with 12 bases between. The germline gives CDR1 SGHRS, CDR2 YFSETQ. The CDR3 extends over 15 amino acids. CDR3 DNA: TGCGCCAGCAGCTTGGTGGCAGGCAGTAACAATGAGCAGTTCTTC. It yields the protein CASSLVAGSNNEQFF.

This chain joins TRBV27 and TRBJ1-2, with D uncertain. Germline assignment: CDR1 MNHEY and CDR2 SMNVEV (reference sequence). The CDR3 totals 13 residues. V was clipped by 3 bases and J by 5 bases, with 10 bases between them. The CDR3 DNA is TGTGCCAGCAGTTTGTCAGGAATTTATGGCTACACCTTC. Its translation is CASSLSGIYGYTF.

The rearrangement uses TRBV7-8 and TRBJ2-7; D perhaps matches TRBD1 (5 bases). This CDR3 region has 13 residues. The ends were cut back, 3 bases at V and 4 bases at J, with 10 bases in the middle. CDR1 and CDR2 from the germline V gene are SGHVS and FQNEAQ. The DNA of the CDR3 is TGTGCCAGCAGCTTGAAAGGGGTGTACGAGCAGTACTTC. Translation: CASSLKGVYEQYF.

The chain combines TRBV21-1 with TRBJ2-3. TRBV21-1 is flagged as a pseudogene. This CDR3 is built from 15 residues. The CDR3 DNA sequence: TGTGCCAGCAGCAAAGGCCGTTGGGTTCCAGATACGCAGTATTTT. This codes for CASSKGRWVPDTQYF.

The chain couples TRBV29-1 to TRBJ2-3; 9 bases agree with TRBD1. CDR1 is SQVTM, CDR2 ANQGSEA, per germline. The CDR3 covers 14 residues. With 7 bases clipped from V and 6 bases from J, the junction kept 11 bases outside the gene matches. The CDR3 sequence: CSAGDRDLPDTQYF. CDR3 DNA: TGCAGCGCCGGGGACAGGGATTTACCCGATACGCAGTATTTT.

CDR3 amino acids: CATSRADRGRGHNEQFF. The CDR3 bases are TGTGCCACCAGCAGAGCCGACAGGGGGCGAGGGCACAATGAGCAGTTCTTC. The V and J genes are TRBV15 and TRBJ2-1; 10 nucleotides agree with TRBD1. J gave up 5 bases and V 1 base, and 8 bases lay outside the gene matches. This CDR3 is built from 17 residues. Germline V gives CDR1 LNHNV, CDR2 YYDKDF (reference sequence).